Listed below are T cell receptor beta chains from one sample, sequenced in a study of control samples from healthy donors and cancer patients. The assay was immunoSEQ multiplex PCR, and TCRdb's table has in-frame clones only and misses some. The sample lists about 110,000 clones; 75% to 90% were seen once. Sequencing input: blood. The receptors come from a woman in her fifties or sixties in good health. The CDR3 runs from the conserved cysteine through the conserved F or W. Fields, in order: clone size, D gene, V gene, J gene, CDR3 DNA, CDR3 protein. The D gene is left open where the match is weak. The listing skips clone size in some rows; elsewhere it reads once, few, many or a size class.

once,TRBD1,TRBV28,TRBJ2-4,TGTGCCAGCAAGGGGGCGGGTGTGGGTCAAAACATTCAGTACTTC,CASKGAGVGQNIQYF
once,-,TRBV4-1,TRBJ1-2,TGCGCCAGCAGCCAAGAAGGAAACTATGGCTACACCTTC,CASSQEGNYGYTF
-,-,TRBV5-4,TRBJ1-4,TGTGCCAGCAGCGCGGGACTGTCTAATGAAAAACTGTTTTTT,CASSAGLSNEKLFF
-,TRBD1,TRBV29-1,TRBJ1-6,TGCAGCCTAAGGGACAGTCTGAGGTCACCCCTCCACTTT,CSLRDSLRSPLHF
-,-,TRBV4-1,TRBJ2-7,TGCGCCAGCAGCCAGGGTATCCGGGGCTACGAGCAGTACTTC,CASSQGIRGYEQYF
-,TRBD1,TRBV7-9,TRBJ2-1,TGTGCCAGCAGCTTAGCAAAACAGGGGGTAGGCTACAATGAGCAGTTCTTC,CASSLAKQGVGYNEQFF
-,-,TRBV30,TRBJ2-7,TGTGCCTGGAGTAAAGGGGACTCCTACTACGAGCAGTACTTC,CAWSKGDSYYEQYF
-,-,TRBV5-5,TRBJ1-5,TGTGCCAGCAGCTTGAAACCGCAATCGGGCAATCAGCCCCAGCATTTT,CASSLKPQSGNQPQHF
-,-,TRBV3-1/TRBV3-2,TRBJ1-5,TGTGCCAGCAGCCAAGGAAGGGATCAGCCCCAGCATTTT,CASSQGRDQPQHF
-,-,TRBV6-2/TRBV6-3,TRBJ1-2,TGTGCCAGCAGTTCTCCTAACTATGGCTACACCTTC,CASSSPNYGYTF
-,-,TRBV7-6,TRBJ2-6,TGTGCCAGCAGCAAAGAGGGAGACGGGGCCAACGTCCTGACTTTC,CASSKEGDGANVLTF
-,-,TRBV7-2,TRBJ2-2,TGTGCCAGCAGCTCTTGGCAGGGTAGAACCGGGGAGCTGTTTTTT,CASSSWQGRTGELFF
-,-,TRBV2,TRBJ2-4,TGTGCCAGCAGTGATAATAACATTCAGTACTTC,CASSDNNIQYF
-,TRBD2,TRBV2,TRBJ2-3,TGTGCCAGCACAAGGGAGGGAGATACGCAGTATTTT,CASTREGDTQYF
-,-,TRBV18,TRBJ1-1,TGTGCCAGCTCGTCGGACAGATTGAACACTGAAGCTTTCTTT,CASSSDRLNTEAFF
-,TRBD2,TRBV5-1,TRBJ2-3,TGCGCCAGCACCCCCGGGACTAGCGGGAGGGCCTTTAGGGCAGATACGCAGTATTTT,CASTPGTSGRAFRADTQYF
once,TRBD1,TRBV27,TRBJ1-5,TGTGCCAGCAGTTCAAACAGGGGCAGCAATCAGCCCCAGCATTTT,CASSSNRGSNQPQHF
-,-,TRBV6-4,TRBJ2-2,TGTGCCAGCAGTGACCCCCTGCTAGGGAGACTCGGGGAGCTGTTTTTT,CASSDPLLGRLGELFF
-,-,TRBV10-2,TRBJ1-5,TGCGCCAGCAGTGAGTCGCCAGGGAACTCCAATCAGCCCCAGCATTTT,CASSESPGNSNQPQHF
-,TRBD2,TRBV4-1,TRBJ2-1,TGCGCCAGCAGCCAATATAGCGGGAGTGGGAATGAGCAGTTCTTC,CASSQYSGSGNEQFF
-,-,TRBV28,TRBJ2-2,TGTGCCAGCAGTCCAATCTCACAGGGCGGTAGCACCGGGGAGCTGTTTTTT,CASSPISQGGSTGELFF
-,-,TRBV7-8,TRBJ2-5,TGTGCCAGCAGCCGAGATTTGATGCGTGGTGGAGAGACCCAGTACTTC,CASSRDLMRGGETQYF
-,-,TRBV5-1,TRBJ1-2,TGCGCCAGCAGGCCTACCGGGACACCACACTATGGCTACACCTTC,CASRPTGTPHYGYTF
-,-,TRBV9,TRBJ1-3,TGTGCCAGCAGCGGACGATACTCTGGAAACACCATATATTTT,CASSGRYSGNTIYF
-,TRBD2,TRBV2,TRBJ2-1,TGTGCCAGCCGCAGAACTAGCGGGAGTTACAATGAGCAGTTCTTC,CASRRTSGSYNEQFF
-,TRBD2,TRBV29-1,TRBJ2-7,TGCAGCGTTGAGGCGGGGAGGGTCAAATCCGAGCAGTACTTC,CSVEAGRVKSEQYF
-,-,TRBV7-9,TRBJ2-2,TGTGCCAGCAGCTCCGCCGCGGTTGTGCGGACCGGGGAGCTGTTTTTT,CASSSAAVVRTGELFF
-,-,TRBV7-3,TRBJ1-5,TGTGCCAGCAGCTTAGGGGTTGGTCAGCCCCAGCATTTT,CASSLGVGQPQHF
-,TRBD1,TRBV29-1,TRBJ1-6,TGCAGCGTTGTCGACAGGGGTGGATCACCCCTCCACTTT,CSVVDRGGSPLHF
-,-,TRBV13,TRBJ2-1,TGTGCCAGCAGCTTAGGAGGGGGGCGGAGATCCTACAATGAGCAGTTCTTC,CASSLGGGRRSYNEQFF
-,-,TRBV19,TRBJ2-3,TGTGCCAGTAGTCTAGGGGGGAGCACAGATACGCAGTATTTT,CASSLGGSTDTQYF
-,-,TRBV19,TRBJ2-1,TGTGCCTCCAAACCTAGGGGCTTGTATTACAATGAGCAGTTCTTC,CASKPRGLYYNEQFF
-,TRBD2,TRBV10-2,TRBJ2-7,TGCGCCAGCAGTGAGACTTCCCCCGGGAGGTTGGACGAGCAGTACTTC,CASSETSPGRLDEQYF
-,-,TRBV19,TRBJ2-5,TGTGCCAGTGGTCGTGTTCAAGAGACCCAGTACTTC,CASGRVQETQYF
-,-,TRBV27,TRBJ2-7,TGTGCCAGCAGTTTGAGGGAAAGAACCTACGAGCAGTACTTC,CASSLRERTYEQYF
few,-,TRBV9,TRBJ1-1,TGTGCCAGCAGCGTAGCCCCAACAGGGAACACTGAAGCTTTCTTT,CASSVAPTGNTEAFF
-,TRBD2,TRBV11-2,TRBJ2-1,TGTGCCAGCAGCCTCGGACTAGCGGGCTACAATGAGCAGTTCTTC,CASSLGLAGYNEQFF
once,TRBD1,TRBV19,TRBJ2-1,TGTGCCAGTAGTATGGACTACTCCGGGACAGGACCCGGGAATGAGCAGTTCTTC,CASSMDYSGTGPGNEQFF
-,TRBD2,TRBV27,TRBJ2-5,TGTGCCAGCAGTTTATCGATAGCGGGATGGAGAGAGACCCAGTACTTC,CASSLSIAGWRETQYF
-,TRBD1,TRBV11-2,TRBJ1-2,TGTGCCAGCAGTTCCCGACAGGGGGTAACGGTTAACTATGGCTACACCTTC,CASSSRQGVTVNYGYTF
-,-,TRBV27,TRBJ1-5,TGTGCCAGCAGTGGACAGAATCAGCCCCAGCATTTT,CASSGQNQPQHF
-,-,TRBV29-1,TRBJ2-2,TGCAGCGTTGTCGGGACACTAACCACCGGGGAGCTGTTTTTT,CSVVGTLTTGELFF
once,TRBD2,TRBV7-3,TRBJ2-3,TGTGCCAGCAGCTTCTCGGGAGGGAAGGGAAGGGATACGCAGTATTTT,CASSFSGGKGRDTQYF
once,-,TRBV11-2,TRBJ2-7,TGTGCCAGCAGCTTAATATCGGCAGGGCCCTACGAGCAGTACTTC,CASSLISAGPYEQYF
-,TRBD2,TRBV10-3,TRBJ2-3,TGTGCCATCAGTGAGTCTACTAGCGGGAGCACAGATACGCAGTATTTT,CAISESTSGSTDTQYF
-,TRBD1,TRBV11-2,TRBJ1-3,TGTGCCAGCAGCTTCCAGGGGGCATTTGGAAACACCATATATTTT,CASSFQGAFGNTIYF
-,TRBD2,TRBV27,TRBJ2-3,TGTGCCAGCAGTTTACGACTAGCGGGAGGGCCCGCAGATACGCAGTATTTT,CASSLRLAGGPADTQYF
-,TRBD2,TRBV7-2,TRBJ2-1,TGTGCCAGCAGCTTAGTAAGACTAGCGGGGCCCAATGAGCAGTTCTTC,CASSLVRLAGPNEQFF
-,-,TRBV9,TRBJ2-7,TGTGCCAGCAGCGTAGCAGCGGGCTACGAGCAGTACTTC,CASSVAAGYEQYF
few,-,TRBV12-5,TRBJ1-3,TGTGCTAGTGCCCACTATGGGGGCTCTGGAAACACCATATATTTT,CASAHYGGSGNTIYF
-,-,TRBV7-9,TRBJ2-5,TGTGCCAGCAGCGTCCAACAGGGGGGGAGCGAGACCCAGTACTTC,CASSVQQGGSETQYF
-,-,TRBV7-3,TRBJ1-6,TGTGCCAGCAGCCTCTCAGGGAGCTCCTATAATTCACCCCTCCACTTT,CASSLSGSSYNSPLHF
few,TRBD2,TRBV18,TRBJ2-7,TGTGCCAGCTCCCCCTCGGGGGGGAACGAGCAGTACTTC,CASSPSGGNEQYF
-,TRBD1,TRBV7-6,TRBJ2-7,TGTGCCAGCAGTATTTCCGGGACAGCGAACTCCTACGAGCAGTACTTC,CASSISGTANSYEQYF
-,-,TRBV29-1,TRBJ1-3,TGCAGCGGCCCGACAGACCTGGACACCATATATTTT,CSGPTDLDTIYF
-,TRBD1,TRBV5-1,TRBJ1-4,TGCGCCAGCAGCAAGGACAGGGAGGGGAAAAAACTGTTTTTT,CASSKDREGKKLFF
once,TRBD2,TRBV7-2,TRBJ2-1,TGTGCCAGCAGCTTAGTGGTTAGCGGGGACTACAATGAGCAGTTCTTC,CASSLVVSGDYNEQFF
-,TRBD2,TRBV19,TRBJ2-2,TGTGCCAGTAATCCTAGCGGGGGGGTGAACACCGGGGAGCTGTTTTTT,CASNPSGGVNTGELFF